These 24 T cell receptor beta chains originate from one sample sequenced in a study of blood T cell repertoires in COVID-19. Some clones are missing from TCRdb's copy, which holds only in-frame ones; the method was immunoSEQ multiplex PCR. The repertoire holds about 120,000 clones, with more than 75% as singletons. Sequencing was done on a sample of peripheral blood. The receptors come from a man aged 55 to 70 with acute or convalescent COVID-19.

The chain recombines TRBV7-2 with TRBJ1-2, with a tentative D call TRBD1 (6 bases). Germline CDR1 and CDR2: SGHTA and FQGNSA. CDR3 length equals 13 residues. Trimming took 4 bases from V and 4 from J, leaving 10 bases between them. CDR3 sequence: CASSSGDGYGYTF. CDR3 bases: TGTGCCAGCAGCTCAGGGGACGGCTATGGCTACACCTTC. The full variable domain, in which reference TRBV7-2 and TRBJ1-2 provide the parts outside the CDR3, is GAGVSQSPSNKVTEKGKDVELRCDPISGHTALYWYRQSLGQGLEFLIYFQGNSAPDKSGLPSDRFSAERTGGSVSTLTIQRTQQEDSAVYLCASSSGDGYGYTFGSGTRLTVV.

J is TRBJ1-2 and V is TRBV10-2, with 8 bases identical to TRBD1. The CDR3 has 14 amino acids. The V segment lost 0 bases and the J segment 8 bases; nucleotides outside the gene matches: 5. CDR1 is WSHSY and CDR2 is SAAADI in the germline V gene. CDR3 region: CASSESGQGAGYTF. DNA for the CDR3: TGCGCCAGCAGTGAGTCGGGGCAGGGGGCAGGCTACACCTTC.

The V call is TRBV10-3, the J call TRBJ2-1, with 9 bases aligning to TRBD2. The CDR3 totals 17 residues. Germline trimming cut 0 bases from V and 2 bases from J; bases unmatched to any gene: 5. CDR1 is ENHRY and CDR2 is SYGVKD in the germline V gene. In DNA form, the CDR3 reads TGTGCCATCAGTGAGTCGACCCGCGGGAGGGCCTACAATGAGCAGTTCTTC. Its translation: CAISESTRGRAYNEQFF.

The V call is TRBV7-9, the J call TRBJ1-4; D unresolved. Trimming removed 5 bases from V and 3 bases from J, with 19 bases in between. The CDR3 has 17 residues. The germline CDR1 and CDR2 sequences are SEHNR and FQNEAQ (reference sequence). The DNA of the CDR3 is TGTGCCAGCAGCGCGGGATTCTGGGGTTCGGCTAATGAAAAACTGTTTTTT. It is translated as CASSAGFWGSANEKLFF.

This sequence joins TRBV6-2 or TRBV6-3 and TRBJ2-2; TRBD2 agrees at 8 bases. Germline CDR1 MNHEY, CDR2 SVGEGT. V shed 5 bases, J shed 1 base, and the junction held 6 bases outside the gene matches. This CDR3 region has 16 residues. The CDR3 loop reads CASSKRLARNTGELFF. CDR3 sequence (DNA): TGTGCCAGCAGTAAGAGACTAGCGAGGAACACCGGGGAGCTGTTTTTT.

The genes are TRBV6-2 or TRBV6-3 and TRBJ2-1, with 8 bases aligning to TRBD1. CDR3 length: 18 amino acids. CDR1 and CDR2 from the germline V gene are MNHEY and SVGEGT. V lost 2 bases and J lost 0; bases outside the gene matches: 9. This CDR3 is CASSYPPGTGRSYNEQFF. The CDR3 DNA sequence: TGTGCCAGCAGTTACCCTCCGGGGACAGGCCGCTCCTACAATGAGCAGTTCTTC.

This chain joins TRBV2 and TRBJ2-7, with 9 bases aligning to TRBD1. The CDR3 runs 15 residues. V trimming: 4 bases; J trimming: 2 bases; junction bases outside the gene matches: 6. CDR1 is SNHLY and CDR2 is FYNNEI in the germline V gene. The CDR3 DNA sequence: TGTGCCAGCAGTGTAGAACAGGGGGCCCCCTACGAGCAGTACTTC. This encodes CASSVEQGAPYEQYF.

The V and J genes are TRBV28 and TRBJ1-2; tentative D call: TRBD1 (5 bases). Germline CDR1 is MDHEN and CDR2 is SYDVKM. The CDR3 has 13 residues. The V end lost 6 bases, the J end lost 7 bases, and 15 bases lay between the germline ends. CDR3 nucleotide sequence: TGTGCCAGCAGCCTACAGGCCCAGGGTGGCTACACCTTC. This encodes CASSLQAQGGYTF.

The rearrangement links TRBV6-1 to TRBJ2-7, with TRBD1 matching 8 bases. The CDR3 consists of 13 residues. Germline CDR1 is MNHNS and CDR2 is SASEGT. V was pared by 3 bases and J by 3 bases, with 1 base of the junction left unmatched. The CDR3 loop reads CASSDGQGYEQYF. As DNA, the CDR3 is TGTGCCAGCAGTGACGGACAGGGCTACGAGCAGTACTTC.

The chain employs TRBV11-2 and TRBJ1-1, with a tentative D call TRBD1 (5 bases). From germline, CDR1 is SGHAT and CDR2 FQNNGV. The CDR3 has 12 amino acids. With 4 bases removed from V and 5 bases from J, the gap between germline ends came to 8 bases. The CDR3 sequence is CASSWGETEAFF. CDR3 nucleotides: TGTGCCAGCAGCTGGGGGGAGACTGAAGCTTTCTTT.

V and J are TRBV6-5 and TRBJ2-2; D is ambiguous. The CDR3 covers 15 residues. Germline CDR1 is MNHEY and CDR2 is SVGAGI. The ends were cut back, 5 bases at V and 0 bases at J, with 10 bases in the middle. DNA for the CDR3: TGTGCCAGCAGTCTTCACACCACGAACACCGGGGAGCTGTTTTTT. Translation gives CASSLHTTNTGELFF.

J is TRBJ2-1 and V is TRBV3-1 (or the pseudogene TRBV3-2), with TRBD2 matching 7 bases. The CDR3 extends over 15 amino acids. Trimming removed 4 bases from V and 4 bases from J; junction bases left unmatched: 7. The germline V gene has CDR1 LGHDT and CDR2 YNNKEL (reference sequence). The CDR3 DNA sequence: TGTGCCAGCAGCCCGAGGGCTAGCGGATACAATGAGCAGTTCTTC. Its translation: CASSPRASGYNEQFF.

The rearrangement links TRBV28 to TRBJ2-7; D may be TRBD2 (6 bases). Looked up from germline, CDR1 is MDHEN and CDR2 is SYDVKM. V lost 6 bases and J 6 bases, leaving 18 bases between the germline ends. The CDR3 has 14 amino acids. DNA for the CDR3: TGTGCCAGCAGATCCGGGGGAGAAGCGTTCGAGCAGTACTTC. Translated: CASRSGGEAFEQYF.

The rearrangement links TRBV6-2 or TRBV6-3 to TRBJ2-7; 12 bases map to TRBD1. The CDR3 length is 19 residues. The V gene end was trimmed by 2 bases and the J gene end by 0 bases; junction bases not matched to a gene: 11. Germline V gives CDR1 MNHEY, CDR2 SVGEGT. The CDR3 DNA is TGTGCCAGCAGTTACCGAAGCGGACGGGACAGGGGGCCCTCCTACGAGCAGTACTTC. This gives the protein CASSYRSGRDRGPSYEQYF.

The V gene is TRBV4-2, the J gene TRBJ1-1, with D uncertain. Germline CDR1 and CDR2: LGHNA and YNFKEQ. CDR3 length: 14 residues. Trimming cost V 2 bases and J 3 bases, with 10 bases left between them. This CDR3 is CASSQSGLYTEAFF. CDR3 nucleotides: TGTGCCAGCAGCCAATCCGGACTCTACACTGAAGCTTTCTTT.

In nucleotides, the CDR3 is TGTGCCAGCAGCTTAGCCCTAGCGGGCACCGGCGGTGAGCAGTTCTTC. Amino acid sequence: CASSLALAGTGGEQFF. The chain couples TRBV11-3 to TRBJ2-1; TRBD2 matches 8 bases. Germline-derived CDR1 and CDR2 are SGHNT and YENEEA. The CDR3 has 16 amino acids. The junction had 11 bases not matched to a gene; V was cut back by 1 base and J by 9 bases.

V gene TRBV28 combines with J gene TRBJ2-7; 9 bases align to TRBD2. Germline assignment: CDR1 MDHEN and CDR2 SYDVKM. CDR3 length equals 14 residues. J was trimmed by 6 bases and V by 3 bases; bases with no gene match: 6. The CDR3 here is CASSFPGLAAEQYF. In nucleotides, the CDR3 is TGTGCCAGCAGTTTTCCGGGACTAGCTGCCGAGCAGTACTTC.

This clone was detected only once. J is TRBJ1-5 and V is TRBV7-9; no reliable D call. The ends were cut back, 1 base at V and 4 bases at J, with 5 bases in the middle. This CDR3 spans 13 amino acids. Germline V gene sequence: CDR1 SEHNR, CDR2 FQNEAQ (reference sequence). The CDR3 sequence is CASSLGRNQPQHF. The CDR3 DNA reads TGTGCCAGCAGCTTAGGTCGGAATCAGCCCCAGCATTTT.

This clone was found once. The genes are TRBV29-1 and TRBJ2-3, with TRBD2 matching 9 bases. V shed 2 bases and J 2 bases; nucleotides not matched to a gene: 5. This CDR3 has 15 amino acids. The germline gives CDR1 SQVTM, CDR2 ANQGSEA. Here the CDR3 reads CSVEPLAGITDTQYF. The CDR3 region has the DNA TGCAGCGTTGAACCCCTAGCGGGGATCACAGATACGCAGTATTTT.

V usage is TRBV19 and J usage is TRBJ2-1; D ambiguous. V shed 3 bases and J shed 8 bases, with 14 bases lying between them. CDR1 is LNHDA and CDR2 is SQIVND in the germline V gene (reference sequence). This CDR3 is 14 amino acids long. CDR3 sequence: CASSISLSIDEQFF. CDR3 in DNA: TGTGCCAGTAGTATTTCCCTTAGCATCGATGAGCAGTTCTTC.

This sequence joins TRBV5-5 and TRBJ2-3, with a tentative D call TRBD1 (6 bases). This CDR3 has 14 residues. Per germline, CDR1 SGHKS and CDR2 YYEKEE (reference sequence). Deletions cut 0 bases from V and 5 bases from J, with 10 bases between. CDR3 sequence reads: CASSLGGLGDTQYF. CDR3 bases: TGTGCCAGCAGCTTGGGGGGGCTAGGAGATACGCAGTATTTT.

V gene TRBV9 combines with J gene TRBJ2-5; 11 bases are a match to TRBD1. V trimming: 0 bases; J trimming: 5 bases; junction bases outside the gene matches: 6. Germline lookup yields CDR1 SGDLS and CDR2 YYNGEE. The CDR3 totals 16 residues. The CDR3 DNA reads as TGTGCCAGCAGCGTAGCTGTGGGACAGGGGGAGGAGACCCAGTACTTC. Its translation: CASSVAVGQGEETQYF.

This sequence joins TRBV28 and TRBJ2-3, with 7 bases identical to TRBD1. This CDR3 has 14 amino acids. The junction had 7 bases not matched to a gene; V was cut back by 6 bases and J by 4 bases. Germline V gives CDR1 MDHEN, CDR2 SYDVKM. This CDR3 is CASSLGQGADTQYF. In DNA, the CDR3 is TGTGCCAGCAGCCTCGGGCAGGGGGCAGATACGCAGTATTTT.

This chain joins TRBV9 and TRBJ1-2; tentatively, D is TRBD1 (6 bases). The germline V and J ends were trimmed by 4 bases and 7 bases, with 17 bases remaining between them. CDR1 is SGDLS, CDR2 YYNGEE, per germline. The CDR3 has 14 amino acids. This chain's CDR3 is CASSTETAGAGYTF. For the CDR3, the DNA is TGTGCCAGCAGCACAGAGACGGCGGGGGCTGGCTACACCTTC.